This TCR beta chain was identified in a study of cytomegalovirus exposure and HLA in healthy donors. Study overall: Unique TCRs from HLA-typed donors, around 93 million of them, were held in an early data release.

Germline-derived CDR1 and CDR2 are MGHDK and SYGVNS. The CDR3 has 12 amino acids. V lost 1 base and J lost 8, with 5 bases in between. With respect to this clone: Its specificity is unknown.

Study findings and constraints: Later on, analysis showed that most CMV-associated TCR beta chains appeared to be HLA-restricted. Rare TCR sequences dominated, though some public TCRs recurred in many donors. Researchers reported in a later analysis that common viral pathogens appeared linked to several top clusters.

PCR primers comprised 60 Vbeta and 13 Jbeta primers. Here immunoSEQ multiplex PCR was the method, and the copy in TCRdb shows in-frame clones only, minus some. Of 90,000 to 110,000 clones in the sample, 83% were seen once. The clonotype comes from a man younger than 35 in good health and CMV-seronegative. The sequenced sample consisted of PBMCs. The V call is TRBV25-1, the J call TRBJ1-4, with no clear D. CDR3 region: CASSELREKLFF. CDR3 in DNA: TGTGCCAGCAGTGAATTGCGGGAAAAACTGTTTTTT.